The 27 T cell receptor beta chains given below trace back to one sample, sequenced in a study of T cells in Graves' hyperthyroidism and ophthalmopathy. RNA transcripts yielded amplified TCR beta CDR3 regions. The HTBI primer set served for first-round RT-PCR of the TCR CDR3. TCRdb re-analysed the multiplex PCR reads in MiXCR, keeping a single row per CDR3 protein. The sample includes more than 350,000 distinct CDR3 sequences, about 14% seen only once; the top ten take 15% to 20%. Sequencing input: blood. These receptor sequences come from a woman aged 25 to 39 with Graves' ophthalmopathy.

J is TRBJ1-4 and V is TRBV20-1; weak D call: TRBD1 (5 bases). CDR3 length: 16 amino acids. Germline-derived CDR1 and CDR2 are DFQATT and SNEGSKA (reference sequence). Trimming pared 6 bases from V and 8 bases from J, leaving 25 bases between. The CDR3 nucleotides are TGCAGTGCCAACCCCACGAGGACAAGGGGCAGAGAAAAACTGTTTTTT. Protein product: CSANPTRTRGREKLFF.

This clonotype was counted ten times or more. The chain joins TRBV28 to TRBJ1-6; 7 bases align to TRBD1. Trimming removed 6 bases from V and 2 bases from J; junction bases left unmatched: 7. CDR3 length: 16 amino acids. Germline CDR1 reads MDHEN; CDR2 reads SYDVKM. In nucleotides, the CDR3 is TGTGCCAGCAGAGACAGGGCAGGGACCTATAATTCACCCCTCCACTTT. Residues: CASRDRAGTYNSPLHF. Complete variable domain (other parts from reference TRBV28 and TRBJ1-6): DVKVTQSSRYLVKRTGEKVFLECVQDMDHENMFWYRQDPGLGLRLIYFSYDVKMKEKGDIPEGYSVSREKKERFSLILESASTNQTSMYLCASRDRAGTYNSPLHFGNGTRLTVT.

CDR3 DNA sequence: TGTGCCAGCAGCTTGTCCGGGACTAGCGGCTACGAGCAGTACTTC. This sequence encodes CASSLSGTSGYEQYF. This chain uses TRBV7-9 with TRBJ2-7, with TRBD2 identical over 11 bases. Germline V gives CDR1 SEHNR, CDR2 FQNEAQ (reference sequence). V shed 3 bases, J shed 3 bases, and the junction held 4 bases outside the gene matches. The CDR3 extends over 15 amino acids.

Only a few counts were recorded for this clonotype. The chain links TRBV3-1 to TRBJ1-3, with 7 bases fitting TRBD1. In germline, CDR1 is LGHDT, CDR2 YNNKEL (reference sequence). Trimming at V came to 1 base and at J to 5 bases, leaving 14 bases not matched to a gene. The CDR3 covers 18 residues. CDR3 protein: CASSQVPGTVTRRNTIYF. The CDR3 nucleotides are TGTGCCAGCAGCCAAGTACCCGGGACAGTTACTCGTCGAAACACCATATATTTT.

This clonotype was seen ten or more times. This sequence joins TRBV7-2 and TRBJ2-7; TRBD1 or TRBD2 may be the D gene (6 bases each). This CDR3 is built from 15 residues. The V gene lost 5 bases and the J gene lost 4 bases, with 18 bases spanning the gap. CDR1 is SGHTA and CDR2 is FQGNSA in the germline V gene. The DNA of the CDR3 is TGTGCCAGCAGCGTGACAGGCGGAGGGACTTACGAGCAGTACTTC. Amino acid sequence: CASSVTGGGTYEQYF.

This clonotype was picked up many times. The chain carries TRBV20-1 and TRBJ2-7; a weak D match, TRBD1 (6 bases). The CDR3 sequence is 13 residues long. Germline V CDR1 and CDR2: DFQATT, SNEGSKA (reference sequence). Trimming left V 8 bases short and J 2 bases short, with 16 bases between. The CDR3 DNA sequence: TGCAGTTCGCCCGACAGGAACACCTACGAGCAGTACTTC. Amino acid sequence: CSSPDRNTYEQYF.

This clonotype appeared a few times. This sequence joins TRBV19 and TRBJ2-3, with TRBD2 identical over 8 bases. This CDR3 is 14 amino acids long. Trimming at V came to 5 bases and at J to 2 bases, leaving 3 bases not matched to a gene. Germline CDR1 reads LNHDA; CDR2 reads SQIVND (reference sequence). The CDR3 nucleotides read TGTGCCAGTAGTGAGCGGGGGAACACAGATACGCAGTATTTT. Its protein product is CASSERGNTDTQYF.

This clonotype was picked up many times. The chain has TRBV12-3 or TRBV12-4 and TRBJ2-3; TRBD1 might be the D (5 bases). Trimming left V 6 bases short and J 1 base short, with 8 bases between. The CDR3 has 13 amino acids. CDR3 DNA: TGTGCCAGCAGGATACAGGGCACAGATACGCAGTATTTT. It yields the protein CASRIQGTDTQYF.

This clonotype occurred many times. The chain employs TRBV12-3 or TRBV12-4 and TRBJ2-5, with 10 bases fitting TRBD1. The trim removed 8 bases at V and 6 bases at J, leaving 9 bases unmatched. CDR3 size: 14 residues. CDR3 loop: CASGLRQGAKTQYF. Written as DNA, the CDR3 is TGTGCCAGCGGACTAAGACAGGGGGCTAAGACCCAGTACTTC.

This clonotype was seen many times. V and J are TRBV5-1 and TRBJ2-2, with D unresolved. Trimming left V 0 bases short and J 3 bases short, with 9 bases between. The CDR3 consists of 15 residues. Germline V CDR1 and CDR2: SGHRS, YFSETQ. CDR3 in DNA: TGCGCCAGCAGCTTGGCGGGCCCGGACACCGGGGAGCTGTTTTTT. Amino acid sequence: CASSLAGPDTGELFF.

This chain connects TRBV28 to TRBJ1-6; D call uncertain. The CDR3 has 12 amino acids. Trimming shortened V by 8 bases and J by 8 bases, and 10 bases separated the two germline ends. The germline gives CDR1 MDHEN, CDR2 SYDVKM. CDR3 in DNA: TGTGCCAGCTCGGCTATGGATTCACCCCTCCACTTT. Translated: CASSAMDSPLHF.

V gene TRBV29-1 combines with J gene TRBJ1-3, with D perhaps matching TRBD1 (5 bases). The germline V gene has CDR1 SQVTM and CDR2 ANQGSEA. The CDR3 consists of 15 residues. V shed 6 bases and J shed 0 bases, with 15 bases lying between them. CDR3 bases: TGCAGCGTGGACAATTCGGGGAGCTCTGGAAACACCATATATTTT. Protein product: CSVDNSGSSGNTIYF.

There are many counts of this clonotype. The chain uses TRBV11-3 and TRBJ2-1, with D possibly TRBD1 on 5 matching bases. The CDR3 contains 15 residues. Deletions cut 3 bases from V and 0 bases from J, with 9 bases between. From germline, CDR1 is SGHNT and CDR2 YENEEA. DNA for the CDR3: TGTGCCAGCAGCTTGGACAAGAACTCCTACAATGAGCAGTTCTTC. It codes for CASSLDKNSYNEQFF. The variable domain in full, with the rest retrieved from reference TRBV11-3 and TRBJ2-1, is EAGVVQSPRYKIIEKKQPVAFWCNPISGHNTLYWYLQNLGQGPELLIRYENEEAVDDSQLPKDRFSAERLKGVDSTLKIQPAELGDSAVYLCASSLDKNSYNEQFFGPGTRLTVL.

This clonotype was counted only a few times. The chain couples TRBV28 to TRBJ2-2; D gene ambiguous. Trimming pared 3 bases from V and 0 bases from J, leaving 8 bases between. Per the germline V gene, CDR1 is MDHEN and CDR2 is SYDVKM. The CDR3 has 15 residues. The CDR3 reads CASSFAGSNTGELFF. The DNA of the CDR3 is TGTGCCAGCAGTTTTGCAGGCTCGAACACCGGGGAGCTGTTTTTT.

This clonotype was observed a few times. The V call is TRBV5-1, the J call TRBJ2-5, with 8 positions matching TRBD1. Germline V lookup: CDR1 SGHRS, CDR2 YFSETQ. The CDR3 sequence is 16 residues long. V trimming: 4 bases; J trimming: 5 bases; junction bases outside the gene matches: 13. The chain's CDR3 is CASSAHPGGEGETQYF. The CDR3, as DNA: TGCGCCAGCAGCGCACACCCAGGGGGCGAGGGTGAGACCCAGTACTTC.

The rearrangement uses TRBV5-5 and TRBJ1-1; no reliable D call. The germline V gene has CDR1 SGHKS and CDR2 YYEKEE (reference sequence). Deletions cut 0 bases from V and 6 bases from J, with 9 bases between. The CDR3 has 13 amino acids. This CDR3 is CASSLAEVPEAFF. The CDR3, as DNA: TGTGCCAGCAGCTTGGCAGAGGTACCTGAAGCTTTCTTT.

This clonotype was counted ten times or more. CDR3 coding DNA: TGTGCCTGGAGTTCTGGGAACAATGAGCAGTTCTTC. This gives the protein CAWSSGNNEQFF. This chain links TRBV30 with TRBJ2-1; no firm D call. CDR1 GTSNPN and CDR2 SVGIG come from the germline V gene (reference sequence). V gave up 2 bases and J gave up 5 bases, with 7 bases separating them. This CDR3 is built from 12 residues.

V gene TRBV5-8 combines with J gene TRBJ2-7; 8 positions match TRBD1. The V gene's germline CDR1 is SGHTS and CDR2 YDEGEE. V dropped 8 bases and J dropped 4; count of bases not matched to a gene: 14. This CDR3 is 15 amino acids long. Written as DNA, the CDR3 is TGTGCCAGTAGCGAGGGGGACAGGCCAACATACGAGCAGTACTTC. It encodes CASSEGDRPTYEQYF.

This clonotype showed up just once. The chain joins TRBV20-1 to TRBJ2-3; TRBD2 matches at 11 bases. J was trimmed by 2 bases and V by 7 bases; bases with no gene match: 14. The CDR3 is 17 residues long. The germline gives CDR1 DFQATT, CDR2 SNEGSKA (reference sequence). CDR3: CSGTPPSGGPNTDTQYF. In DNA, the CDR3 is TGCAGTGGTACGCCCCCTAGCGGGGGGCCTAACACAGATACGCAGTATTTT.

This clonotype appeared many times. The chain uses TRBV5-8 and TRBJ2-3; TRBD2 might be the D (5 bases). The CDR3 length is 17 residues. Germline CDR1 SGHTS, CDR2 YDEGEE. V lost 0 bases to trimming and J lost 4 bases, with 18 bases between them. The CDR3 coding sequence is TGTGCCAGCAGCTTGGGGGTTTTATGGGCGGAGGCAGATACGCAGTATTTT. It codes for CASSLGVLWAEADTQYF.

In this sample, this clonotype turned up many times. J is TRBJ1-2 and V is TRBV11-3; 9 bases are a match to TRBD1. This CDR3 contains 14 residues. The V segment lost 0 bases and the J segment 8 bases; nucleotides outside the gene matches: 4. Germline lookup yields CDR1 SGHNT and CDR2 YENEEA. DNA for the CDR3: TGTGCCAGCAGCTTAGATCGGGACAGGGAAGGCTACACCTTC. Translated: CASSLDRDREGYTF. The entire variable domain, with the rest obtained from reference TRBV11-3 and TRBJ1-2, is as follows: EAGVVQSPRYKIIEKKQPVAFWCNPISGHNTLYWYLQNLGQGPELLIRYENEEAVDDSQLPKDRFSAERLKGVDSTLKIQPAELGDSAVYLCASSLDRDREGYTFGSGTRLTVV.

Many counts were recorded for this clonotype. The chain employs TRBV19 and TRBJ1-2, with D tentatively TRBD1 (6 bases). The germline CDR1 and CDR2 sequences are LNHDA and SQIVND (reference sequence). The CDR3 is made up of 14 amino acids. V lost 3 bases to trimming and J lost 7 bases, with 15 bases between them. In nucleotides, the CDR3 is TGTGCCAGTAGTATCCTCCGCACAGGGACTGGCTACACCTTC. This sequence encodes CASSILRTGTGYTF.

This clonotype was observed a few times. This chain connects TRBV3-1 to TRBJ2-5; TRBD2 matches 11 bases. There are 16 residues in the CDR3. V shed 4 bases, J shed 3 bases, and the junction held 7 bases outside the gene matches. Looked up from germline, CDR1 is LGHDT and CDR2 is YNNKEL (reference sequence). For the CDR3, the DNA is TGTGCCAGCAGCCCTTATAGTAGCGGGGGGGAAGAGACCCAGTACTTC. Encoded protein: CASSPYSSGGEETQYF.

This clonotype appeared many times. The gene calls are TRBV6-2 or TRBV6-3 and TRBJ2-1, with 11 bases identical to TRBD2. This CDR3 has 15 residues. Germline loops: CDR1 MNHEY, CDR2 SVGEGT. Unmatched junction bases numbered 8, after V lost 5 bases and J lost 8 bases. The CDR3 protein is CASSTPASGGHEQFF. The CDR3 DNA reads TGTGCCAGCAGTACCCCGGCTAGCGGGGGGCATGAGCAGTTCTTC.

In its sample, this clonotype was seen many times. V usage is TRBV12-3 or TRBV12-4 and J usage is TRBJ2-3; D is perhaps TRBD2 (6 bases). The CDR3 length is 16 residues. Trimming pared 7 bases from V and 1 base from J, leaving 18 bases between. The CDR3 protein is CASTPTRGFGTDTQYF. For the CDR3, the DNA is TGTGCCAGCACTCCGACTAGGGGTTTTGGCACAGATACGCAGTATTTT.

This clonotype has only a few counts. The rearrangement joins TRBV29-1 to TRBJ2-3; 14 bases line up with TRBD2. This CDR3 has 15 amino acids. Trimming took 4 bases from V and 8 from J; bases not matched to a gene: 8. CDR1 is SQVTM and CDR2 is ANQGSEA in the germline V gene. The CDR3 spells CSVAGLAGVVGTQYF. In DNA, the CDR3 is TGCAGCGTTGCGGGACTAGCGGGGGTGGTAGGTACGCAGTATTTT.

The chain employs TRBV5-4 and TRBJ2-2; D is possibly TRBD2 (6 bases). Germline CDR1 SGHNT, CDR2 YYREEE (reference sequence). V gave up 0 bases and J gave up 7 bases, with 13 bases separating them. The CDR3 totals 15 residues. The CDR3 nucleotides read TGTGCCAGCAGCTTGGCCGGGGGACGGGACGGGGAGCTGTTTTTT. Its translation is CASSLAGGRDGELFF.